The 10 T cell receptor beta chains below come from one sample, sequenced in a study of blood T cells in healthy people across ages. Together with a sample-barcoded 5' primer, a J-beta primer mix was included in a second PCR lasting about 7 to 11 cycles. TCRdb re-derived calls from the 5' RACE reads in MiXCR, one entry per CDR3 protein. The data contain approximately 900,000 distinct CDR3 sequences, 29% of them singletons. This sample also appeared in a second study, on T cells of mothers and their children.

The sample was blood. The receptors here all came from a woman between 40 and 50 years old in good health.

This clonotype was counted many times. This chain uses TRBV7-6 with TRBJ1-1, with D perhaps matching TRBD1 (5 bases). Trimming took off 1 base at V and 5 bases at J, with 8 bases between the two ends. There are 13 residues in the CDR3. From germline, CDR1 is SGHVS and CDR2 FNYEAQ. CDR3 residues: CASSLGGVTEAFF. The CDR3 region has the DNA TGTGCCAGCAGCTTAGGAGGGGTGACTGAAGCTTTCTTT.

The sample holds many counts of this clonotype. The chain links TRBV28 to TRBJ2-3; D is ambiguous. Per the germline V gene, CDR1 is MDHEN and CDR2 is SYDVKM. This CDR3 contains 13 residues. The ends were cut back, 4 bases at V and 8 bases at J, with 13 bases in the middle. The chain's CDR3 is CASSSDLPFTQYF. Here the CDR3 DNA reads TGTGCCAGCAGTTCTGATCTACCTTTTACGCAGTATTTT.

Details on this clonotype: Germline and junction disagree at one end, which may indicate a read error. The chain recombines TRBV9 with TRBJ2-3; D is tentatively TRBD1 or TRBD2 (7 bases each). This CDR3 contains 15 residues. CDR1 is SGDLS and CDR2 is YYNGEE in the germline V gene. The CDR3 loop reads CACSGDSTSTDTQYF. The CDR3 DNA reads TGTGCCTGCAGCGGGGACAGTACAAGCACAGATACGCAGTATTTT.

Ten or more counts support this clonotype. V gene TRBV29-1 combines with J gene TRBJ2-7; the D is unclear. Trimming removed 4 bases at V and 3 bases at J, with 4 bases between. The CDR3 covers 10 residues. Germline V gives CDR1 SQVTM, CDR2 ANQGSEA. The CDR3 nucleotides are TGCAGCGTTGGAAGCTACGAGCAGTACTTC. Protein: CSVGSYEQYF.

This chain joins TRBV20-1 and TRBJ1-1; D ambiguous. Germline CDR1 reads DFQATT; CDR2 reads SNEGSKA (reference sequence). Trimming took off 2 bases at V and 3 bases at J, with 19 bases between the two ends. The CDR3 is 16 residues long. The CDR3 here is CSARRGRVRPDTEAFF. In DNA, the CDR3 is TGCAGTGCTAGACGCGGGAGAGTTCGTCCGGACACTGAAGCTTTCTTT.

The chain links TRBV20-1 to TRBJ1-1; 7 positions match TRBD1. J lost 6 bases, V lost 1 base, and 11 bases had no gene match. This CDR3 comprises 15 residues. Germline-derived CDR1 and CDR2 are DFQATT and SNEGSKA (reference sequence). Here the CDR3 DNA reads TGCAGTGCTAGAGGTTCGACAGGGACGGGGTCTGAAGCTTTCTTT. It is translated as CSARGSTGTGSEAFF.

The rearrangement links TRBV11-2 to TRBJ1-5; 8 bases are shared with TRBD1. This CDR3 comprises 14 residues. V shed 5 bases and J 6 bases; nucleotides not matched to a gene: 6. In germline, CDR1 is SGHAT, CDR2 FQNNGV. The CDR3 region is CASSLQGASQPQHF. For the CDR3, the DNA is TGTGCCAGCAGCCTCCAGGGGGCCAGTCAGCCCCAGCATTTT.

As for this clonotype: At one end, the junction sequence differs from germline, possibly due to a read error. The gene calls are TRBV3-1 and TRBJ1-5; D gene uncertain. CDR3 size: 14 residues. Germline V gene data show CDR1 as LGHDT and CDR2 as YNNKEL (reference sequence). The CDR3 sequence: CASSRAHGNQLQHF. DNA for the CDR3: TGTGCCAGCAGCCGGGCCCATGGCAATCAGCTCCAGCATTTT.

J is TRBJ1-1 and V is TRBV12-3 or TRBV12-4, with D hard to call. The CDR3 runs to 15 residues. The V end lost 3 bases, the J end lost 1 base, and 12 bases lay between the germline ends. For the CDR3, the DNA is TGTGCCAGCAGTTTGGTGGTGGTGGGGAACACTGAAGCTTTCTTT. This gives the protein CASSLVVVGNTEAFF.

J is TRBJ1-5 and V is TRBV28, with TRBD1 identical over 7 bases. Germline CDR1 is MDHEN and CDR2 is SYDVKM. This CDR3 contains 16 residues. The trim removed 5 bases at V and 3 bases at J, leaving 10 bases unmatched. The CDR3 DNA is TGTGCCAGCAGTACGCTACTCAGGGGGAACAATCAGCCCCAGCATTTT. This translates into CASSTLLRGNNQPQHF.